There are a few counts of the clone carrying this T cell receptor beta chain. Its specificity is not known. The authors prepared the TCRbeta library with unique molecular identifiers. MiXCR, applied by TCRdb to the PCR reads, yields one record per CDR3 protein. The table lists about 580,000 distinct CDR3 sequences, under 30% of them singletons. The data stem from a study of T-cell reconstitution after alpha-beta-depleted transplantation in children. Findings and limits, study-wide: T-cell numbers and diversity one year post-transplant derived largely from freshly generated T cells.

The V end lost 1 base, the J end lost 5 bases, and 11 bases lay between the germline ends. The CDR3 length is 14 residues. The chain carries TRBV12-3 or TRBV12-4 and TRBJ2-5, with D possibly being TRBD2 (6 bases). This receptor was obtained from a boy younger than two who had a stem cell transplant for acute myeloid leukemia, so the T cells may come from the graft donor. This specimen consisted of PBMCs, mostly from graft donor cells, obtained 360 days after TCRalphabeta/CD19-depleted stem cell transplant. This chain's CDR3 is CASSLEGRQETQYF. DNA for the CDR3: TGTGCCAGCAGTTTAGAAGGGAGGCAGGAGACCCAGTACTTC.